The 10 T cell receptor beta chains listed next were all sequenced from one sample in a study of shared clonotypes between healthy human individuals. Sequenced by immunoSEQ multiplex PCR; TCRdb stores in-frame clones only, minus some. The profile covers around 2.3 million clones, with more than 90% appearing a single time and roughly 0.13% taken by the ten largest. The sequenced material came from naive CD4+ T cells sorted from blood. The subset is: CD45RA+ positively selected. Receptors were obtained from a man younger than 30 in good health.

This clone appeared once. The rearrangement uses TRBV7-9 and TRBJ2-7; either TRBD1 or TRBD2 may supply D (6 bases each). Germline V CDR1 and CDR2: SEHNR, FQNEAQ (reference sequence). The V end lost 5 bases, the J end lost 4 bases, and 21 bases lay between the germline ends. CDR3 length equals 16 residues. The CDR3 sequence is CASSQGTQDGGYEQYF. CDR3 DNA sequence: TGTGCCAGCAGCCAGGGGACCCAGGATGGGGGGTACGAGCAGTACTTC.

V is TRBV19 and J is TRBJ2-7; TRBD1 aligns across 7 bases. The germline gives CDR1 LNHDA, CDR2 SQIVND (reference sequence). This CDR3 has 13 residues. V lost 4 bases to trimming and J lost 4 bases; unmatched junction nucleotides: 4. Here the CDR3 DNA reads TGTGCCAGTAGTACGAACAGGGGATACGAGCAGTACTTC. Its translation is CASSTNRGYEQYF.

Details on this clone: The same CDR3 arises from other DNA sequences in this sample as well. The genes are TRBV4-3 and TRBJ2-1; 8 bases agree with TRBD2. The J segment lost 1 base and the V segment lost 1 base, leaving 3 bases of the junction unmatched. The germline gives CDR1 LGHNA, CDR2 YSLEER. The CDR3 loop spans 16 amino acids. This CDR3 is CASSQVLAASYNEQFF. The CDR3 region has the DNA TGCGCCAGCAGCCAAGTACTAGCGGCTTCCTACAATGAGCAGTTCTTC.

The chain has TRBV7-9 and TRBJ1-2, with no clear D. CDR3 length: 13 residues. Trimming took 2 bases from V and 3 from J, leaving 7 bases between them. Per the germline V gene, CDR1 is SEHNR and CDR2 is FQNEAQ (reference sequence). The CDR3: CASSLQGYYGYTF. DNA of the CDR3: TGTGCCAGCAGCTTACAAGGTTACTATGGCTACACCTTC.

This clone was picked up one time. This chain joins TRBV6-5 and TRBJ1-1; D is possibly TRBD1 (5 bases). The V gene lost 5 bases and the J gene lost 6 bases, with 13 bases spanning the gap. The CDR3 covers 13 residues. The germline CDR1 and CDR2 sequences are MNHEY and SVGAGI. The chain's CDR3 is CASSRRQTSEAFF. The CDR3 DNA follows: TGTGCCAGCAGTCGCCGACAGACCTCTGAAGCTTTCTTT.

CDR3 region: CAWTEESSGNTIYF. The DNA for the CDR3 is TGTGCCTGGACCGAGGAGTCCTCTGGAAACACCATATATTTT. This chain uses TRBV30 with TRBJ1-3; D uncertain. V was clipped by 4 bases and J by 0 bases, with 10 bases between them. Germline V lookup: CDR1 GTSNPN, CDR2 SVGIG (reference sequence). The CDR3 has 14 amino acids.

As concerns this clone: An end of the junction does not agree with germline; a read error may underlie this. The chain joins TRBV7-7 to TRBJ2-2; D gene ambiguous. Per the germline V gene, CDR1 is SSHAT and CDR2 is FNYEAQ (reference sequence). The CDR3 totals 13 residues. The CDR3, as DNA: TGTGCTAGCAGCTCCCCAGGAACCGGGGAGCTGTTTTTT. Its translation: CASSSPGTGELFF.

The V call is TRBV19, the J call TRBJ2-3; no firm D call. This CDR3 has 14 residues. The V end was cut by 6 bases, the J end by 2 bases, with 12 bases between. Germline CDR1 reads LNHDA; CDR2 reads SQIVND (reference sequence). The CDR3 DNA is TGTGCCAGTAGAGCTGCGTTATTCACAGATACGCAGTATTTT. This gives the protein CASRAALFTDTQYF.

The V gene is TRBV9, the J gene TRBJ1-3; 8 bases agree with TRBD1. From germline, CDR1 is SGDLS and CDR2 YYNGEE. V trimming: 7 bases; J trimming: 4 bases; junction bases outside the gene matches: 10. This CDR3 has 15 amino acids. CDR3 sequence reads: CASRQGTGLGNTIYF. CDR3 nucleotides: TGTGCCAGCCGCCAGGGGACAGGCCTCGGAAACACCATATATTTT. Looking up the rest from reference TRBV9 and TRBJ1-3 gives the full variable domain: DSGVTQTPKHLITATGQRVTLRCSPRSGDLSVYWYQQSLDQGLQFLIQYYNGEERAKGNILERFSAQQFPDLHSELNLSSLELGDSALYFCASRQGTGLGNTIYFGEGSWLTVV.

The rearrangement uses TRBV6-5 and TRBJ2-7; D possibly matches TRBD1 or TRBD2 (5 bases each). The CDR3 has 14 residues. V gave up 0 bases and J gave up 3 bases, with 9 bases separating them. Germline loops: CDR1 MNHEY, CDR2 SVGAGI. This chain's CDR3 is CASSYSGGDYEQYF. DNA for the CDR3: TGTGCCAGCAGTTACTCTGGGGGAGACTACGAGCAGTACTTC.